The clone carrying this TCR beta chain was recorded only once. Its antigen is not identified. A much larger clone differs from this one at a single base, so this may be a read error. The data belong to a study of T-cell reconstitution after alpha-beta-depleted transplantation in children. It was with unique molecular identifiers that the TCRbeta library was prepared. TCRdb passed the PCR reads through MiXCR, listing each CDR3 protein once. The sample contains some 200,000 distinct CDR3 sequences, approximately 8.4% of which appear only once. The study, taken as a whole, reports: Reportedly, roughly two months post-transplant, alpha-beta T cells arose from several hundred expanded graft clones. When one year had passed after transplant, most T-cell counts and diversity came from newly produced T cells. Surviving recipient T cells and thymic progenitors accounted for the high day-60 TCRbeta diversity observed in some patients.

This material consisted of PBMCs, mostly from graft donor cells, taken 360 days after TCRalphabeta/CD19-depleted stem cell transplant. The clonotype was recovered from a male patient under 10 years old who had a stem cell transplant for acute myeloid leukemia, so the T cells may come from the graft donor.

DNA of the CDR3: TGTGCCACCAGTTACGTTGCGAGGGGAGCGGCTTTCTTT. Its protein is CATSYVARGAAFF. The V call is TRBV6-5, the J call TRBJ1-1; perhaps TRBD1 as D (5 bases). Germline assignment: CDR1 MNHEY and CDR2 SVGAGI. CDR3 length: 13 amino acids.